A selection of T cell receptor beta chains follows, all from one sample in a study of cytomegalovirus exposure and HLA in healthy donors. Libraries were prepared by immunoSEQ multiplex PCR; TCRdb keeps only in-frame clonotypes and omits some of them. The sample holds under 400,000 clones, more than 80% seen once. Material for sequencing was PBMCs. These receptors were obtained from a woman younger than 30 in good health and CMV-seronegative. Each CDR3 is given with its conserved first and last residue. A D gene is named only where the DNA matches it firmly. A clone size is listed for some rows: how often the clone was seen (once, few, many), or a class if it is expanded.

TRBV5-1	-	TRBJ2-1	TRBD1	CASSHGQGMEYNEQFF	TGCGCCAGCAGCCATGGACAGGGAATGGAATACAATGAGCAGTTCTTC
TRBV30	-	TRBJ2-5	TRBD2	CAWRTSGARVETQYF	TGTGCCTGGAGGACTAGCGGGGCAAGGGTGGAGACCCAGTACTTC
TRBV4-1	-	TRBJ2-5	-	CASSHPDSIKETQYF	TGCGCCAGCAGCCACCCGGACAGCATAAAAGAGACCCAGTACTTC
TRBV30	-	TRBJ2-7	TRBD2	CAWTAASGDPYEQYF	TGTGCCTGGACGGCGGCTAGCGGGGATCCCTACGAGCAGTACTTC
TRBV5-1	few	TRBJ2-1	TRBD2	CASSLGTSHNEQFF	TGCGCCAGCAGCTTGGGGACTAGCCACAATGAGCAGTTCTTC
TRBV5-1	-	TRBJ2-7	-	CASSSAYEQYF	TGCGCCAGCAGCTCCGCCTACGAGCAGTACTTC
TRBV5-1	-	TRBJ2-1	TRBD2	CASSLVAGTSGTNEQFF	TGCGCCAGCAGCTTAGTAGCCGGGACTAGCGGGACCAATGAGCAGTTCTTC
TRBV6-1	-	TRBJ2-7	-	CASIAGQSSYEQYF	TGTGCCAGCATTGCGGGACAGAGCTCCTACGAGCAGTACTTC
TRBV20-1	-	TRBJ2-3	TRBD2	CSGTSFDTQYF	TGCTCAGGGACTAGCTTCGATACGCAGTATTTT
TRBV27	few	TRBJ2-7	TRBD2	CASRPTSGRAYEQYF	TGTGCCAGCAGGCCTACTAGCGGGAGAGCCTACGAGCAGTACTTC
TRBV7-9	-	TRBJ2-7	-	CASSFSPHEQYF	TGTGCCAGCAGCTTTAGTCCCCACGAGCAGTACTTC
TRBV11-1	-	TRBJ2-5	-	CASSYRGGQETQYF	TGTGCCAGCAGCTACCGCGGAGGCCAGGAGACCCAGTACTTC
TRBV5-1	once	TRBJ2-5	TRBD2	CASSELAVNQETQYF	TGCGCCAGCAGCGAACTAGCGGTCAACCAAGAGACCCAGTACTTC
TRBV5-4	-	TRBJ2-7	TRBD1	CASSLGGQGVEQYF	TGTGCCAGCAGCTTGGGTGGACAGGGAGTCGAGCAGTACTTC
TRBV7-9	-	TRBJ2-1	TRBD2	CASSSTSGIIGNEQFF	TGTGCCAGCAGCTCGACTAGCGGGATAATTGGAAATGAGCAGTTCTTC
TRBV27	-	TRBJ2-7	-	CASSLGRAHEQYF	TGTGCCAGCAGTTTAGGCAGGGCCCACGAGCAGTACTTC
TRBV7-9	-	TRBJ1-2	-	CASSTSGGFWSTF	TGTGCCAGCAGCACCAGTGGGGGCTTTTGGTCCACCTTC
TRBV5-1	-	TRBJ2-7	-	CASSFQRSYEQYF	TGCGCCAGCAGCTTCCAGCGCTCCTACGAGCAGTACTTC
TRBV7-9	-	TRBJ2-3	-	CASSSTDTQYF	TGTGCCAGCAGCTCGACAGATACGCAGTATTTT
TRBV28	-	TRBJ2-5	TRBD1	CASSSLRGHVETQYF	TGTGCCAGCAGCTCGCTCAGGGGGCATGTGGAGACCCAGTACTTC
TRBV7-9	-	TRBJ1-2	-	CASSRLPDVGAPYYGYTF	TGTGCCAGCAGCCGACTTCCAGATGTGGGGGCGCCCTACTATGGCTACACCTTC
TRBV5-6	-	TRBJ2-6	-	CASTWGAGANVLTF	TGTGCCAGCACCTGGGGGGCTGGGGCCAACGTCCTGACTTTC
TRBV9	-	TRBJ2-7	TRBD2	CASSVRSGSPNEQYF	TGTGCCAGCAGCGTCCGAAGCGGGAGTCCCAACGAGCAGTACTTC
TRBV28	-	TRBJ2-7	-	CASSFPGASTYEQYF	TGTGCCAGCAGTTTCCCGGGAGCCTCTACCTACGAGCAGTACTTC